This record covers a single T cell receptor beta chain. This sample was included in a study of blood T cell repertoires in COVID-19. Trimming took off 2 bases at V and 4 bases at J, with 9 bases between the two ends. Germline loops: CDR1 LGHDT, CDR2 YNNKEL (reference sequence). CDR3 length equals 13 residues. The data were produced by immunoSEQ multiplex PCR, yet TCRdb's version contains in-frame clones alone and is incomplete. Altogether roughly 300,000 clones are present, 84% being singletons, with the ten largest covering around 1.6%. This clonotype was sampled from a human donor with COVID-19, enrolled during active disease. The donor label of this sample is uncertain. This sequence joins TRBV3-1 (or the pseudogene TRBV3-2) and TRBJ2-7; a possible D gene is TRBD2 (5 bases). The sample taken for sequencing was peripheral blood. The CDR3 is CASSQNEGYEQYF. CDR3 in DNA: TGTGCCAGCAGCCAAAACGAGGGTTACGAGCAGTACTTC.